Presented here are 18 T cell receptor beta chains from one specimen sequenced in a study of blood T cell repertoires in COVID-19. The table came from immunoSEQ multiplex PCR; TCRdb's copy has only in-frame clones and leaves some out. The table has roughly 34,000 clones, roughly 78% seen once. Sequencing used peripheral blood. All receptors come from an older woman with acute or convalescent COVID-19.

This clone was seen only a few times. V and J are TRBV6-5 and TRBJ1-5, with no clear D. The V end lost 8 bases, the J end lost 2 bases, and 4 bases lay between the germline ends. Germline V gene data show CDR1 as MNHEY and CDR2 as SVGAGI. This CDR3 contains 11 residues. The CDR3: CASGRNQPQHF. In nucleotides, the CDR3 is TGTGCCAGCGGCCGCAATCAGCCCCAGCATTTT.

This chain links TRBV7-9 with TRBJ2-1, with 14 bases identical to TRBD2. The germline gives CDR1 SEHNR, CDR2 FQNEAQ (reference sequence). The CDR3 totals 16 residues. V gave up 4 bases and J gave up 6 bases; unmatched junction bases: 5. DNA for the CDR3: TGTGCCAGCAGCTCCCCGGGACTAGCGGGGGCCAATGAGCAGTTCTTC. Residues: CASSSPGLAGANEQFF.

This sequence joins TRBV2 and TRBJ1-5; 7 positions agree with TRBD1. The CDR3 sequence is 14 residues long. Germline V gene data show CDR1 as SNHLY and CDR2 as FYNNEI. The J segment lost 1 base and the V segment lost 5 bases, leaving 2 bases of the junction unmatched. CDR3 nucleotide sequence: TGTGCCAGCAGTTTACAGGGGAGCAATCAGCCCCAGCATTTT. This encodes CASSLQGSNQPQHF.

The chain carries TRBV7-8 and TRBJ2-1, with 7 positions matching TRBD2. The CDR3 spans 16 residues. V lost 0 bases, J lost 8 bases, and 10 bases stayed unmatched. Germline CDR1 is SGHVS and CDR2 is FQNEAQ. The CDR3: CASSLAWGGAYDEQFF. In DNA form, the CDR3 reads TGTGCCAGCAGCTTAGCCTGGGGAGGGGCTTACGATGAGCAGTTCTTC.

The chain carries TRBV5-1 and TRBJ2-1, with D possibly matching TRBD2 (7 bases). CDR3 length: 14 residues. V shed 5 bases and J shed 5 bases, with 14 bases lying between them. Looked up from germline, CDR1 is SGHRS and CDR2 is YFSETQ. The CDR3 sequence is CASSWEGGHNEQFF. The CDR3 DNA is TGCGCCAGCAGTTGGGAGGGGGGGCACAATGAGCAGTTCTTC. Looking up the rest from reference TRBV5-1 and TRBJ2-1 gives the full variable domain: KAGVTQTPRYLIKTRGQQVTLSCSPISGHRSVSWYQQTPGQGLQFLFEYFSETQRNKGNFPGRFSGRQFSNSRSEMNVSTLELGDSALYLCASSWEGGHNEQFFGPGTRLTVL.

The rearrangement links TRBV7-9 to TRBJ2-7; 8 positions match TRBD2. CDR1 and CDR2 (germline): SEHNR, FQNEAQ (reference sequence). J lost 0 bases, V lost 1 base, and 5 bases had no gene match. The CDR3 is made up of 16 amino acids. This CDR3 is CASSLGLASSSYEQYF. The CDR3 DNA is TGTGCCAGCAGCTTAGGACTAGCGAGTAGCTCCTACGAGCAGTACTTC. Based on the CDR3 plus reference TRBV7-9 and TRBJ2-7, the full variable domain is DTGVSQNPRHKITKRGQNVTFRCDPISEHNRLYWYRQTLGQGPEFLTYFQNEAQLEKSRLLSDRFSAERPKGSFSTLEIQRTEQGDSAMYLCASSLGLASSSYEQYFGPGTRLTVT.

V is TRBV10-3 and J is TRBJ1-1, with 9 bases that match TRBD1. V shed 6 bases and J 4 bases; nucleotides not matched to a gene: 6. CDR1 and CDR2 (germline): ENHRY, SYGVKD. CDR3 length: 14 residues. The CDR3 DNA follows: TGTGCCATCAGGGAGACAGGGGGTTTCACTGAAGCTTTCTTT. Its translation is CAIRETGGFTEAFF.

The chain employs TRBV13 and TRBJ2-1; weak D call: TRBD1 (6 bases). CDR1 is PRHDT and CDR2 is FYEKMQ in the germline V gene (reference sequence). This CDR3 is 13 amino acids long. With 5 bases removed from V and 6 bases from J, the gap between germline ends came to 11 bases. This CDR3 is CASSQYRANEQFF. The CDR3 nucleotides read TGTGCCAGCAGCCAATACAGGGCCAATGAGCAGTTCTTC.

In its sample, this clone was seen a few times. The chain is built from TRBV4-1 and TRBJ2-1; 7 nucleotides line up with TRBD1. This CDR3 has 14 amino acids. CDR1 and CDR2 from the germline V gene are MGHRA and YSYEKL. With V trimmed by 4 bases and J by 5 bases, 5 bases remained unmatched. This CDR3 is CASSLLTGHNEQFF. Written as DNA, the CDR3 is TGCGCCAGCAGCCTACTGACAGGGCACAATGAGCAGTTCTTC.

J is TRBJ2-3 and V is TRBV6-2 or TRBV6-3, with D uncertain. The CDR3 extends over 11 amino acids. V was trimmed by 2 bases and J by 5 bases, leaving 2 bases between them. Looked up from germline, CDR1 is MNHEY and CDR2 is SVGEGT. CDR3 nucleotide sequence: TGTGCCAGCAGTTACCAAGATACGCAGTATTTT. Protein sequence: CASSYQDTQYF.

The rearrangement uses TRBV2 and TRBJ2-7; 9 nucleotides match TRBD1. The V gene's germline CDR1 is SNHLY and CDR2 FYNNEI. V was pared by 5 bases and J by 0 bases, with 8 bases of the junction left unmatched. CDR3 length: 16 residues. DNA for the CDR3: TGTGCCAGCAGTCCGTATCCACAGGGGGCCTCCTACGAGCAGTACTTC. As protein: CASSPYPQGASYEQYF.

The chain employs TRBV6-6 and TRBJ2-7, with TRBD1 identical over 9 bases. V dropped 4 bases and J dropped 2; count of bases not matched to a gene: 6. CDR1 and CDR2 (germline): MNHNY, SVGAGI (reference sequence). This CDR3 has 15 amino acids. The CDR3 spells CASSSGQGNPYEQYF. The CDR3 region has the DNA TGTGCCAGCAGTTCGGGACAGGGTAATCCCTACGAGCAGTACTTC.

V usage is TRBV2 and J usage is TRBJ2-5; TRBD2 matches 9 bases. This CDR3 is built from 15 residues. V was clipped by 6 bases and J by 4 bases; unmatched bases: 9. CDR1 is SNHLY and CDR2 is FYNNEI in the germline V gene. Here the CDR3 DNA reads TGTGCCAGCAGAGAAAGCGGGGGGCGGCTAGAGACCCAGTACTTC. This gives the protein CASRESGGRLETQYF.

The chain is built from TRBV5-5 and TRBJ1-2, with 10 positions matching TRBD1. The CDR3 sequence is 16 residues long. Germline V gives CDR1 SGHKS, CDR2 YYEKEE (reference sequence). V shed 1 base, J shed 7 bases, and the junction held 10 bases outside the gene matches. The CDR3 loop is CASSLWVGGQGFGYTF. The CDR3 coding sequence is TGTGCCAGCAGCTTGTGGGTAGGGGGACAGGGGTTTGGCTACACCTTC.

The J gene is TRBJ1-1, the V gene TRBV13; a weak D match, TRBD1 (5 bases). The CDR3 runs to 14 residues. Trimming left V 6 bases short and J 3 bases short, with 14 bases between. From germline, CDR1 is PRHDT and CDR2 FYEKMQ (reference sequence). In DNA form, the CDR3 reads TGTGCCAGCAGTAGACGGACCAGGGACACTGAAGCTTTCTTT. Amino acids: CASSRRTRDTEAFF.

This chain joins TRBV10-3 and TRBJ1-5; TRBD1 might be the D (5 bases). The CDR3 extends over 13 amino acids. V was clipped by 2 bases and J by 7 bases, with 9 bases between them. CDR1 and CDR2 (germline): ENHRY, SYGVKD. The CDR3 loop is CAISEVQGQPQHF. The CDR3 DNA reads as TGTGCCATCAGTGAGGTCCAGGGCCAGCCCCAGCATTTT.

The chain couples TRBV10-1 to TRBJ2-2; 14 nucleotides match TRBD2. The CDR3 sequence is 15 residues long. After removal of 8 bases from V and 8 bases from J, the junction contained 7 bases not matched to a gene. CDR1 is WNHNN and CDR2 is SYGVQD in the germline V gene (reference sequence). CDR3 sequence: CASSGLAGVSGELFF. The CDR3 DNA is TGCGCCAGCTCGGGACTAGCGGGAGTATCGGGGGAGCTGTTTTTT.

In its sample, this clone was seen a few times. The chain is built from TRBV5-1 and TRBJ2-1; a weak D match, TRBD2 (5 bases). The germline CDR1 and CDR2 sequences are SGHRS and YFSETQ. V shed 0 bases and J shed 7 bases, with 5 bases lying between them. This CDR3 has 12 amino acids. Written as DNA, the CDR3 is TGCGCCAGCAGCTTGGGAGGGAATGAGCAGTTCTTC. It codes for CASSLGGNEQFF.